This TCR beta chain comes out of a study of vaccination and CD4 T cells after COVID-19. About the research overall: Cells received overlapping spike peptides from SARS-CoV-2, HCoV-NL63, HCoV-OC43 and HCoV-229E as stimulation. Overall study findings and caveats: In convalescent patients, a median roughly 87% of post-vaccine SARS-CoV-2-reactive clones appeared only after vaccination.

Trimming took off 7 bases at V and 5 bases at J, with 18 bases between the two ends. The CDR3 runs 14 residues. Germline V lookup: CDR1 MDHEN, CDR2 SYDVKM. Sequencing of DNA taken from cultured CD4+ T cells relied on the Oncomine TCR Beta short-read assay. MiXCR, run by TCRdb on the PCR reads, gives a single entry per CDR3 protein. The sample carries more than 15,000 distinct CDR3 sequences, roughly half recorded once. The treatment was: approximately 11-day PBMC culture with coronavirus spike peptide pools or control peptides (ViraFEST assay). The ViraFEST method relied on peptide pools to expand antigen-specific T cells, followed by TCR sequencing. There are a few counts of this clonotype. Its antigen is not identified.

This sequence joins TRBV28 and TRBJ2-7, with D tentatively TRBD2 (6 bases). This clonotype was obtained from a human donor who had recovered from COVID-19. Specimen: CD4+ T cells from blood, cultured in vitro. The CDR3 loop reads CASNLRGPSHEQYF. CDR3 coding DNA: TGTGCCAGCAACCTGCGGGGACCGAGCCACGAGCAGTACTTC. Drawing the rest from reference TRBV28 and TRBJ2-7, the complete variable domain is DVKVTQSSRYLVKRTGEKVFLECVQDMDHENMFWYRQDPGLGLRLIYFSYDVKMKEKGDIPEGYSVSREKKERFSLILESASTNQTSMYLCASNLRGPSHEQYFGPGTRLTVT.